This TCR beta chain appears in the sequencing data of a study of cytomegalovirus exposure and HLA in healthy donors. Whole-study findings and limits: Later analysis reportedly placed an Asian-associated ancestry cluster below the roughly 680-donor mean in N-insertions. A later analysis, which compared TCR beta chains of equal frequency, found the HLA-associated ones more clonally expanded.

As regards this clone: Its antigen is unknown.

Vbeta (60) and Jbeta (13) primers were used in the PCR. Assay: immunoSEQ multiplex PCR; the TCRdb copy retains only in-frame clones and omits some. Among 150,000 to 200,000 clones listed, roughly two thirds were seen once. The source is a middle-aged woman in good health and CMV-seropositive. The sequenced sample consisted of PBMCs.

CDR3 in amino acids: CASSRDGGGYTF. The CDR3 DNA sequence: TGTGCCAGCAGCCGAGACGGGGGAGGCTACACCTTC. J is TRBJ1-2 and V is TRBV7-9, with D tentatively TRBD1 (5 bases). There are 12 residues in the CDR3. Trimming left V 5 bases short and J 8 bases short, with 12 bases between. Germline V gene data show CDR1 as SEHNR and CDR2 as FQNEAQ (reference sequence).